This T cell receptor beta chain was documented in a study of T cells in Graves' hyperthyroidism and ophthalmopathy. Study-level background: Peripheral blood was secured at the point of initial diagnosis, before any treatment.

Researchers amplified the TCR beta CDR3 regions from RNA transcripts. The HTBI set primed first-round TCR CDR3 RT-PCR. TCRdb reprocessed the multiplex PCR reads via MiXCR and lists one record per CDR3 protein. The table includes roughly 750,000 distinct CDR3 sequences, roughly 15% detected once. This clonotype was counted many times. On the basis of clinical symptoms, serum thyroxine and TRAb, thyroid ultrasound and orbital computed tomography, diagnoses were made. This sample holds PBMCs from roughly 10 ml fresh peripheral blood. With V trimmed by 2 bases and J by 2 bases, 18 bases remained unmatched. Germline assignment: CDR1 SQVTM and CDR2 ANQGSEA. This CDR3 contains 19 residues.

This receptor was obtained from a man aged 18 to 30 with Graves' hyperthyroidism. Sequenced material: blood. The rearrangement uses TRBV29-1 and TRBJ2-1; 7 nucleotides line up with TRBD2. The chain's CDR3 is CSVEFGGSGSQTTYNEQFF. The CDR3 DNA reads TGCAGCGTTGAATTCGGGGGGTCGGGCAGCCAGACTACCTACAATGAGCAGTTCTTC.